This T cell receptor beta chain derives from a study of T cell repertoires in cytomegalovirus infection. On the study more broadly: As its CMV epitopes, the study selected recently identified HLA-C-restricted and well-studied HLA-B-restricted targets. Signatures in public TCR beta sequences pointed to both CMV infection and matching HLA type.

TCRdb re-called the reads through MiXCR, storing one row per CDR3 protein. This sample yields some 350,000 distinct CDR3 sequences, of which 25% to 35% are seen a single time; roughly 20% belongs to the top ten. Notes on the study in general: Across the ex vivo response, the dominant clonotypes were HLA-C-restricted CMV-specific TCR beta clonotypes. Cumulative public TCR beta family frequency identified carriers of CMV plus the relevant HLA.

With respect to this clonotype: No antigen is known for it. One end of the junction does not line up with germline, which may come from a read error.

The clonotype originates from a human donor in good health (CMV status not recorded). Some clones in this sample may be carry-over from other donors' samples. The source was cultured PBMCs, collected from culture after CMV antigen stimulation.

CDR3 in DNA: TGTGCCACCAGCATAAGACAGGGATCAATCTTCTTC. Translation gives CATSIRQGSIFF. V usage is TRBV15 and J usage is TRBJ1-2, with 7 positions matching TRBD1. CDR1 and CDR2 from the germline V gene are LNHNV and YYDKDF (reference sequence). This CDR3 region has 12 residues.